This T cell receptor (beta chain) was sequenced during a study of fetal regulatory T cell absence and autoimmunity. Study-wide background: Exocrine pancreas autoimmunity occurred in IPEX patients lacking clinical diabetes.

Findings of the study overall: Pancreas and cord blood did not differ much in TRB family usage. In IPEX, the enrichment was taken to support antigen-driven autoimmunity before birth. Compared with cord blood, pancreas showed oligoclonal TCR enrichment, some clones over 80-fold.

The CDR3 has 16 residues. Trimming removed 3 bases from V and 2 bases from J; junction bases left unmatched: 5. CDR1 is SGHVS and CDR2 is FNYEAQ in the germline V gene. A note on this clone: Its specificity is unknown.

Repertoires were generated with immunoSEQ multiplex PCR, while TCRdb's copy carries only in-frame clones and drops some. Of 95,000 to 100,000 clones in the sample, 55% to 75% are singletons; the top ten hold approximately 1.9%. The chain recombines TRBV7-6 with TRBJ2-5; 11 nucleotides line up with TRBD2. The receptor's source is a male donor with IPEX syndrome. The sequencing sample was made of pancreas tissue. CDR3 sequence (DNA): TGTGCCAGCAGCTTGAATAGCGGGGGGGAACAAGAGACCCAGTACTTC. This translates into CASSLNSGGEQETQYF.